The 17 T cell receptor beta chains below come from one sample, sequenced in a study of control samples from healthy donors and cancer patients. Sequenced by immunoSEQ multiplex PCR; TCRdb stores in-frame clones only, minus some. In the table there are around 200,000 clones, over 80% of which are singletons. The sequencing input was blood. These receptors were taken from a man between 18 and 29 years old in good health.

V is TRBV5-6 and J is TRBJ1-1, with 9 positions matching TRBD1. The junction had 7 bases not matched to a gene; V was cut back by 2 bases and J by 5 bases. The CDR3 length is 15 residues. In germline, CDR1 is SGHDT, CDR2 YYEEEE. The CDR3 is CASSFGQGSRTEAFF. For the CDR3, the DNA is TGTGCCAGCAGCTTTGGACAGGGGTCCAGAACTGAAGCTTTCTTT.

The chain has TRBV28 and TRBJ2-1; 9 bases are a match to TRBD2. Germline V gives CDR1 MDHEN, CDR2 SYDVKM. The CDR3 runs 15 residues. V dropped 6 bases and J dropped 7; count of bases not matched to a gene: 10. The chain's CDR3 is CASSVIAGAPNEQFF. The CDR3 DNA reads TGTGCCAGCAGCGTAATAGCGGGGGCCCCGAATGAGCAGTTCTTC.

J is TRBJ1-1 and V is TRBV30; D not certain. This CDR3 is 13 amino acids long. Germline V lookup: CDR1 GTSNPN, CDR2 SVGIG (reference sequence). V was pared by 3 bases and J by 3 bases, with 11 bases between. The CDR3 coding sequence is TGTGCCTGGAGCAATCACCCAGACACTGAAGCTTTCTTT. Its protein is CAWSNHPDTEAFF.

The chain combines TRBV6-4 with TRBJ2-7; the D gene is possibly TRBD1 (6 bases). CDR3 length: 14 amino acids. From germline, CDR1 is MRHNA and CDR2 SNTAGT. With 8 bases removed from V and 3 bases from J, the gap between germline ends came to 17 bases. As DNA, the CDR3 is TGTGCCAGCCGCTTACTCCTCAGGGGCTACGAGCAGTACTTC. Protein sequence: CASRLLLRGYEQYF.

The CDR3 is CASSIRAGTSGGANTQYF. As DNA, the CDR3 is TGTGCCAGTAGTATCCGGGCCGGGACTAGCGGGGGGGCGAATACGCAGTATTTT. The V gene is TRBV19, the J gene TRBJ2-3; 16 nucleotides agree with TRBD2. V was clipped by 3 bases and J by 7 bases; unmatched bases: 10. CDR1 LNHDA and CDR2 SQIVND come from the germline V gene (reference sequence). The CDR3 runs 18 residues.

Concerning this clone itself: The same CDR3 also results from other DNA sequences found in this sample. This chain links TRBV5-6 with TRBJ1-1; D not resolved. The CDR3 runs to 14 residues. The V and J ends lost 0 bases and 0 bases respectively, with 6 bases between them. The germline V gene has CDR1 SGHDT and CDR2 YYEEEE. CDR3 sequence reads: CASSLGGMNTEAFF. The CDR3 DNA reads TGTGCCAGCAGCTTGGGTGGGATGAACACTGAAGCTTTCTTT.

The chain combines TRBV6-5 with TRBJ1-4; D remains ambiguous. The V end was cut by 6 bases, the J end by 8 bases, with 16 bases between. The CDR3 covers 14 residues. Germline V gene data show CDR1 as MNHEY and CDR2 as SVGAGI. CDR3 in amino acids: CASRRTHLGEKLFF. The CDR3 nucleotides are TGTGCCAGCAGACGGACTCACTTGGGCGAAAAACTGTTTTTT.

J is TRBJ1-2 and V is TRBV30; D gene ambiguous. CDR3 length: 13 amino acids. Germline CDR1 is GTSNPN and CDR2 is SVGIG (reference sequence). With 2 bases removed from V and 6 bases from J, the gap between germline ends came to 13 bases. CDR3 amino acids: CAWSLRTEHGYTF. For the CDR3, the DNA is TGTGCCTGGAGTCTCCGGACGGAACATGGCTACACCTTC.

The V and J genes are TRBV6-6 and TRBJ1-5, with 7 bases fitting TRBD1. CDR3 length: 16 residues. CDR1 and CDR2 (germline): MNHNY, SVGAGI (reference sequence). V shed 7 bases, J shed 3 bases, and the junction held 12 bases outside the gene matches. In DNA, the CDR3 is TGTGCCAGCACCTCCTCGACAGGGAGTGTCAATCAGCCCCAGCATTTT. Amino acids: CASTSSTGSVNQPQHF.

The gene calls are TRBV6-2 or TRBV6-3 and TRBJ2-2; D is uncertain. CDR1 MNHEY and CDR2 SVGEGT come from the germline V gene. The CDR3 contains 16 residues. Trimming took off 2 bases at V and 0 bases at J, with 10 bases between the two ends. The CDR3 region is CASSYPPRANTGELFF. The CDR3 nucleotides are TGTGCCAGCAGTTACCCCCCTCGGGCGAACACCGGGGAGCTGTTTTTT.

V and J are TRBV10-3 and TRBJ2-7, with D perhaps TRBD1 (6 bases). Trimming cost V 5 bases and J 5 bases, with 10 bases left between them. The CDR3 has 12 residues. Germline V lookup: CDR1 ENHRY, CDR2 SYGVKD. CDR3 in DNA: TGTGCCATCAGTACGGACAGAAACGAGCAGTACTTC. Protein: CAISTDRNEQYF.

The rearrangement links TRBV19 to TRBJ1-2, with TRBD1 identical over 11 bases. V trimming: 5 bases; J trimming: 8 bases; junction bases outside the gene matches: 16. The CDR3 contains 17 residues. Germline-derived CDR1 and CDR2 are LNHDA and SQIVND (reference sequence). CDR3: CASSFSRLGQGAEGYTF. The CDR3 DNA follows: TGTGCCAGTAGTTTTTCGAGACTAGGACAGGGGGCGGAAGGCTACACCTTC.

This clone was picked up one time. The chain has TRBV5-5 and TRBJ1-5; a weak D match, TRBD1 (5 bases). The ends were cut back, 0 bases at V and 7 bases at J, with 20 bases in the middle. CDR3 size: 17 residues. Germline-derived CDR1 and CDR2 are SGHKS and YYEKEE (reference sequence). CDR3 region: CASSLGLGVGGHQPQHF. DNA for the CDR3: TGTGCCAGCAGCTTGGGGTTAGGGGTGGGGGGTCACCAGCCCCAGCATTTT. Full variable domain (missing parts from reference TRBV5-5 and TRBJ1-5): DAGVTQSPTHLIKTRGQQVTLRCSPISGHKSVSWYQQVLGQGPQFIFQYYEKEERGRGNFPDRFSARQFPNYSSELNVNALLLGDSALYLCASSLGLGVGGHQPQHFGDGTRLSIL.

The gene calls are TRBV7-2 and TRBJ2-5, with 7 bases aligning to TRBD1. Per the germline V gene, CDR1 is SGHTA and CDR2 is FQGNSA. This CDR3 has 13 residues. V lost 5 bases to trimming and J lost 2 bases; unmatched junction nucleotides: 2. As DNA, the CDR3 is TGTGCCAGCAGCCCGGACAGGCAAGAGACCCAGTACTTC. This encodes CASSPDRQETQYF.

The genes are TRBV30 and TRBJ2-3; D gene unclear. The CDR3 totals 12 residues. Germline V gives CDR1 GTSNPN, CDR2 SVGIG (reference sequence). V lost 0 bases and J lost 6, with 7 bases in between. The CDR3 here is CAWSVTGDTQYF. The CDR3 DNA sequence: TGTGCCTGGAGTGTAACCGGCGATACGCAGTATTTT.

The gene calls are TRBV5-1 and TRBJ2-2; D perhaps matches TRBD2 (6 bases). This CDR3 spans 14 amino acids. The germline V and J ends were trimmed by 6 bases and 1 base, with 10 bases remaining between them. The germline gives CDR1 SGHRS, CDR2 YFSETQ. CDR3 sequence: CASNPGGNTGELFF. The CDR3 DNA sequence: TGCGCCAGCAATCCCGGGGGGAACACCGGGGAGCTGTTTTTT.

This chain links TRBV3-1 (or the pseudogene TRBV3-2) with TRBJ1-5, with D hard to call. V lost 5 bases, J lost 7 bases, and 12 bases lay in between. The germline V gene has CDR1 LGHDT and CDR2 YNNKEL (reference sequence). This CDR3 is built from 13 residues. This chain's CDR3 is CASSAGLTQPQHF. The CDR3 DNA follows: TGTGCCAGCAGCGCCGGACTAACGCAGCCCCAGCATTTT.